Included here is one T cell receptor (beta chain) sequence, with context. Its antigen is undetermined. Mismatch with germline at one junction end may stem from a read error. The sample belongs to a study of T cell responses to AZD1222 COVID-19 vaccine. Study conclusions and caveats: The study found Spike-specific TCR breadth and depth rose after two AZD1222 doses. Spike regions recognized by vaccine-associated CD4 TCRs spanned the protein, led by 160-218 and 743-854. Epitopes outside B.1.351 and B.1.1.7 mutated regions reportedly drew nearly half of spike TCRs.

This CDR3 comprises 13 residues. Germline loops: CDR1 GTSNPN, CDR2 SVGIG (reference sequence). Libraries were prepared by immunoSEQ multiplex PCR; TCRdb keeps only in-frame clonotypes and omits some of them. The table has 100,000 to 150,000 clones, about 89% seen once. Source: peripheral blood, taken on day 0 of AZD1222 vaccination. This chain connects TRBV30 to TRBJ2-5; 8 bases line up with TRBD1. This sequence was found in an adult in good health. CDR3 sequence reads: CAWRIQGGKTQYF. As DNA, the CDR3 is TGTGCCTGGAGGATACAGGGGGGCAAGACTCAGTACTTC. The variable domain in full, with the rest retrieved from reference TRBV30 and TRBJ2-5, is SQTIHQWPATLVQPVGSPLSLECTVEGTSNPNLYWYRQAAGRGLQLLFYSVGIGQISSEVPQNLSASRPQDRQFILSSKKLLLSDSGFYLCAWRIQGGKTQYFGPGTRLLVL.